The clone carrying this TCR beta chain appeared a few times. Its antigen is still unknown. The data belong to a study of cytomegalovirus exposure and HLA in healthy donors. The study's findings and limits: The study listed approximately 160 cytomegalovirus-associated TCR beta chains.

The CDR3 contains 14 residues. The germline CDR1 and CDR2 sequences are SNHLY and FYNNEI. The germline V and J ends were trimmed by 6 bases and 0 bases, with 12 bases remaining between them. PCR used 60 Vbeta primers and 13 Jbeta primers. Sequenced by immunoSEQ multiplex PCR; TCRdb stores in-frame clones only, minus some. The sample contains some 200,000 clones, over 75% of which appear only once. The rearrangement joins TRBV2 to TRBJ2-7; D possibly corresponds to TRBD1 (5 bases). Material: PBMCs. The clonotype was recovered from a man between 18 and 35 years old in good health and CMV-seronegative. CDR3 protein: CASRDTQSSYEQYF. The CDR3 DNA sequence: TGTGCCAGCAGGGACACCCAGAGCTCCTACGAGCAGTACTTC.